The 23 T cell receptor beta chains below were found in one sample sequenced in a study of cytomegalovirus exposure and HLA in healthy donors (dated by TCRdb to about 2017). The library was generated by the immunoSEQ multiplex PCR assay. The multiplex PCR relied on a mix of 60 forward primers for TCR Vbeta segments and 13 reverse primers for TCR Jbeta segments. TCRdb retrieved this table from immuneACCESS and kept in-frame rearrangements only. Not all clones are present; in checked studies, unresolved V genes account for under half, and no reason is known for the remainder. The sample contains about 110,000 clones, roughly two thirds of them found a single time. The ten largest make up roughly 2.8% of the sample. The specimen sequenced was PBMCs. The receptors originated from a female donor in good health and CMV-seronegative.

This sequence joins TRBV5-1 and TRBJ1-5, with D possibly being TRBD1 (5 bases). Trimming took 0 bases from V and 4 from J, leaving 8 bases between them. The CDR3 totals 14 residues. Germline assignment: CDR1 SGHRS and CDR2 YFSETQ. CDR3 bases: TGCGCCAGCAGCTTGGCGGGGGGGAATCAGCCCCAGCATTTT. It codes for CASSLAGGNQPQHF.

The gene calls are TRBV6-1 and TRBJ1-2; D remains unclear. CDR3 length equals 14 residues. Germline V CDR1 and CDR2: MNHNS, SASEGT. V shed 3 bases and J shed 2 bases, with 10 bases lying between them. As DNA, the CDR3 is TGTGCCAGCAGTGATTACCGCAGAAACTATGGCTACACCTTC. Its protein product is CASSDYRRNYGYTF.

The V gene is TRBV6-6, the J gene TRBJ1-5; 9 bases align to TRBD1. The CDR3 runs to 15 residues. The V and J ends lost 5 bases and 4 bases, in that order; junction bases with no gene match: 6. CDR1 is MNHNY, CDR2 SVGAGI, per germline (reference sequence). CDR3 region: CASSGPGQGNQPQHF. Here the CDR3 DNA reads TGTGCCAGCAGTGGACCGGGACAGGGTAATCAGCCCCAGCATTTT.

This CDR3 reads CASSQQGTAGNTIYF. CDR3 in DNA: TGCGCCAGCAGCCAGCAGGGAACGGCTGGAAACACCATATATTTT. The chain is built from TRBV4-1 and TRBJ1-3; a possible D gene is TRBD1 (5 bases). Germline-derived CDR1 and CDR2 are MGHRA and YSYEKL. Trimming shortened V by 3 bases and J by 2 bases, and 11 bases separated the two germline ends. The CDR3 runs 15 residues.

The CDR3 sequence is CASSPQVRDEQYF. The CDR3 region has the DNA TGTGCCAGCAGCCCACAGGTCAGAGACGAGCAGTACTTC. This chain joins TRBV11-3 and TRBJ2-7; a weak D match, TRBD1 (5 bases). This CDR3 comprises 13 residues. The germline CDR1 and CDR2 sequences are SGHNT and YENEEA. V was pared by 5 bases and J by 5 bases, with 13 bases between.

The rearrangement joins TRBV21-1 to TRBJ2-7; the table's D call TRBD1 went unverified against the DNA. TRBV21-1 is flagged as a pseudogene. CDR3 length equals 14 residues. CDR3 loop: CASSKGDTHYEQYF. The CDR3 bases are TGTGCCAGCAGCAAAGGGGACACCCACTACGAGCAGTACTTC.

The chain uses TRBV29-1 and TRBJ2-3, with D perhaps TRBD2 (6 bases). The CDR3 runs 15 residues. CDR1 is SQVTM and CDR2 is ANQGSEA in the germline V gene. V was cut by 5 bases and J by 5 bases, with 20 bases left in between. The CDR3 coding sequence is TGCAGCGTTCAAATGGGGGGACTCATAGGAGATACGCAGTATTTT. Its translation is CSVQMGGLIGDTQYF.

The rearrangement uses TRBV27 and TRBJ1-1, with TRBD1 identical over 10 bases. The trim removed 6 bases at V and 1 base at J, leaving 11 bases unmatched. CDR3 length: 17 residues. Germline V gives CDR1 MNHEY, CDR2 SMNVEV (reference sequence). CDR3 nucleotide sequence: TGTGCCAGCAGAGGGGACGCCAGGGACAGGGGGAACACTGAAGCTTTCTTT. It encodes CASRGDARDRGNTEAFF.

This CDR3 reads CASRRQAGGDTEAFF. DNA of the CDR3: TGTGCCAGCAGAAGACAGGCCGGAGGAGACACTGAAGCTTTCTTT. This chain connects TRBV7-2 to TRBJ1-1; weak D call: TRBD1 (6 bases). This CDR3 region has 15 residues. Trimming shortened V by 6 bases and J by 3 bases, and 17 bases separated the two germline ends. The germline V gene encodes CDR1 SGHTA and CDR2 FQGNSA. Supplemented by reference TRBV7-2 and TRBJ1-1, the full variable domain reads GAGVSQSPSNKVTEKGKDVELRCDPISGHTALYWYRQSLGQGLEFLIYFQGNSAPDKSGLPSDRFSAERTGGSVSTLTIQRTQQEDSAVYLCASRRQAGGDTEAFFGQGTRLTVV.

V gene TRBV5-8 combines with J gene TRBJ2-3; D is unclear. The CDR3 contains 14 residues. Germline-derived CDR1 and CDR2 are SGHTS and YDEGEE. Trimming removed 10 bases at V and 0 bases at J, with 15 bases between. The CDR3 is CALTRGTSTDTQYF. The CDR3 nucleotides are TGTGCCTTAACCAGAGGTACTAGCACAGATACGCAGTATTTT.

The chain has TRBV5-5 and TRBJ2-7; 11 nucleotides agree with TRBD2. Germline CDR1 reads SGHKS; CDR2 reads YYEKEE (reference sequence). The CDR3 runs 15 residues. V shed 1 base and J 6 bases; nucleotides not matched to a gene: 6. The CDR3 protein is CASSLLTSGIGEQYF. CDR3 DNA sequence: TGTGCCAGCAGCTTGTTGACTAGCGGGATTGGCGAGCAGTACTTC.

Only a few counts were recorded for this clone. The chain has TRBV14 and TRBJ2-7; D may be TRBD1 (6 bases). Germline CDR1 reads SGHDN; CDR2 reads FVKESK. V was cut by 3 bases and J by 2 bases, with 17 bases left in between. CDR3 size: 16 residues. CDR3 sequence (DNA): TGTGCCAGCAGCCAGGTTCCAGGGGTCGGAACCTACGAGCAGTACTTC. It encodes CASSQVPGVGTYEQYF.

The CDR3: CASSLINYGYTF. The CDR3 nucleotides read TGTGCCAGCAGCTTAATCAATTATGGCTACACCTTC. J is TRBJ1-2 and V is TRBV7-2, with D hard to call. Germline CDR1 reads SGHTA; CDR2 reads FQGNSA. The CDR3 loop spans 12 amino acids. V was cut by 2 bases and J by 5 bases, with 6 bases left in between.

The table lists this clone with a few counts. DNA of the CDR3: TGTGCCAGCAGTTTGCCGACAAAGAACTATGGCTACACCTTC. This encodes CASSLPTKNYGYTF. This sequence joins TRBV28 and TRBJ1-2; unclear D gene. Trimming shortened V by 3 bases and J by 2 bases, and 10 bases separated the two germline ends. The CDR3 is made up of 14 amino acids. Germline CDR1 MDHEN, CDR2 SYDVKM.

CDR3 loop: CASAVGARGNTGELFF. CDR3 DNA: TGCGCCAGCGCGGTTGGGGCTAGGGGGAACACCGGGGAGCTGTTTTTT. This chain joins TRBV5-1 and TRBJ2-2; perhaps TRBD1 as D (5 bases). The CDR3 has 16 amino acids. Per germline, CDR1 SGHRS and CDR2 YFSETQ. Trimming cost V 7 bases and J 1 base, with 17 bases left between them.

This chain joins TRBV4-2 and TRBJ1-1, with 10 bases identical to TRBD1. V lost 3 bases to trimming and J lost 2 bases; unmatched junction nucleotides: 9. CDR3 length: 17 residues. Germline lookup yields CDR1 LGHNA and CDR2 YNFKEQ. The CDR3 DNA follows: TGTGCCAGCAGCCACCTCCAGGCGACAGGGGGCAACACTGAAGCTTTCTTT. Protein: CASSHLQATGGNTEAFF.

The gene calls are TRBV7-9 and TRBJ2-1; TRBD1 matches at 11 bases. The CDR3 covers 14 residues. V was pared by 5 bases and J by 12 bases, with 9 bases of the junction left unmatched. Germline V gene sequence: CDR1 SEHNR, CDR2 FQNEAQ (reference sequence). CDR3 in DNA: TGTGCCAGCAGCCCCCTCGGGGACAGGGGGACGCAGTTCTTC. It is translated as CASSPLGDRGTQFF.

This clone has only a few counts. The chain recombines TRBV10-3 with TRBJ2-7, with a weak D call TRBD2 (6 bases). Trimming cost V 8 bases and J 1 base, with 15 bases left between them. Germline-derived CDR1 and CDR2 are ENHRY and SYGVKD. The CDR3 has 14 amino acids. CDR3 residues: CAILTGTLSYEQYF. CDR3 bases: TGTGCCATCCTTACCGGGACTTTGTCCTACGAGCAGTACTTC.

The chain employs TRBV7-3 and TRBJ2-2, with TRBD2 identical over 7 bases. V trimming: 2 bases; J trimming: 3 bases; junction bases outside the gene matches: 3. The CDR3 runs to 15 residues. The germline V gene encodes CDR1 SGHTA and CDR2 FQGTGA. The CDR3 nucleotides are TGTGCCAGCAGCTTACTCGCGGGAGACACCGGGGAGCTGTTTTTT. This encodes CASSLLAGDTGELFF.

The CDR3 region is CATRTGRVANEKLFF. The CDR3 coding sequence is TGTGCCACAAGGACAGGGAGGGTTGCTAATGAAAAACTGTTTTTT. The chain joins TRBV6-1 to TRBJ1-4; 8 bases match TRBD1. There are 15 residues in the CDR3. The germline CDR1 and CDR2 sequences are MNHNS and SASEGT. V was clipped by 10 bases and J by 3 bases; unmatched bases: 10.

This chain joins TRBV4-3 and TRBJ2-7; perhaps TRBD2 as D (5 bases). This CDR3 comprises 13 residues. Germline-derived CDR1 and CDR2 are LGHNA and YSLEER. V shed 0 bases and J shed 4 bases, with 7 bases lying between them. CDR3 amino acids: CASSQERGYEQYF. CDR3 nucleotides: TGCGCCAGCAGCCAAGAACGGGGATACGAGCAGTACTTC.

The chain couples TRBV2 to TRBJ2-7; 7 positions agree with TRBD2. V lost 0 bases and J lost 5; bases outside the gene matches: 13. In germline, CDR1 is SNHLY, CDR2 FYNNEI. This CDR3 spans 17 amino acids. The CDR3 loop is CASSEALGWTSRDEQYF. The CDR3 coding sequence is TGTGCCAGCAGTGAAGCGCTTGGTTGGACTAGTCGCGACGAGCAGTACTTC.

This sequence joins TRBV10-2 and TRBJ2-5; TRBD2 matches 13 bases. Unmatched junction bases numbered 11, after V lost 5 bases and J lost 5 bases. The V gene's germline CDR1 is WSHSY and CDR2 SAAADI. The CDR3 has 17 amino acids. CDR3 residues: CASSSSPTSGRLETQYF. CDR3 nucleotides: TGCGCCAGCAGTTCCTCACCGACTAGCGGGAGGCTGGAGACCCAGTACTTC.